A selection of T cell receptor beta chains follows, all from one sample in a study of regulatory T cells in long-lasting Graves disease. TCRdb redid the calling of the multiplex PCR reads with MiXCR, one entry per CDR3 protein. The table has roughly 420,000 distinct CDR3 sequences, about 15% seen once. This same sample was also taken into another study, of T cells in Graves' hyperthyroidism and ophthalmopathy.

Sequenced here: peripheral blood mononuclear cells (PBMCs), sampled at new diagnosis, from a patient treated with antithyroid drugs. The receptor set was obtained from a woman under 30 with Graves disease. CDR3s include the opening cysteine and the closing phenylalanine or tryptophan. D genes are given only for firm matches. For some rows the clone size is stated as once, few or many, or as a class when expanded; others skip it.

>TRBV20-1|TRBJ1-1|many|-
TGCAGTGCTAGAGATGAGCTGAATTGGGTTCGGACTAACACTGAAGCTTTCTTT
CSARDELNWVRTNTEAFF
>TRBV19|TRBJ1-1|-|TRBD1
TGTGCCAGTAGTAAACAGGGGGCGGTCACTGAAGCTTTCTTT
CASSKQGAVTEAFF
>TRBV5-4|TRBJ2-1|few|TRBD2
TGTGCCAGCAGCCCCTTGGCTAGCGGGAACTACAATGAGCAGTTCTTC
CASSPLASGNYNEQFF
>TRBV27|TRBJ2-7|many|-
TGTGCCAGCAGTTTTGGAAGCGGAATCTCCTACGAGCAGTACTTC
CASSFGSGISYEQYF
>TRBV28|TRBJ1-1|many|-
TGTGCCAGCAGTTTATGGCTGCAGAACACTGAAGCTTTCTTT
CASSLWLQNTEAFF
>TRBV6-1|TRBJ2-7|-|TRBD1
TGTGCCAGCAGTGACGGGACAGGGGATTACGAGCAGTACTTC
CASSDGTGDYEQYF
>TRBV2|TRBJ2-2|many|TRBD2
TGTGCCAGCAGTAGGACTAGCGGCAGAAACACCGGGGAGCTGTTTTTT
CASSRTSGRNTGELFF
>TRBV28|TRBJ2-4|many|TRBD2
TGTGCCAGCAGCCCTCCCCCAGCGGGAGGTGACATTCAGTACTTC
CASSPPPAGGDIQYF
>TRBV6-1|TRBJ2-3|few|TRBD2
TGTGCCAGCAGAACTAGCGCCAACACAGATACGCAGTATTTT
CASRTSANTDTQYF
>TRBV29-1|TRBJ1-2|few|-
TGCAGCGTGGGGTTGGCAAGTAACTATGGCTACACCTTC
CSVGLASNYGYTF
>TRBV2|TRBJ2-7|many|TRBD2
TGTGCCAGCCAACTAGCGGGAGGGCCCCACGAGCAGTACTTC
CASQLAGGPHEQYF
>TRBV7-9|TRBJ2-1|many|-
TGTGCCAGCAGCTTAGCGCTGGTCTCTGACAATGAGCAGTTCTTC
CASSLALVSDNEQFF
>TRBV3-1|TRBJ2-7|few|-
TGTGCCAGCAGCCAAGAGTCGGGGTGGGTCTACGAGCAGTACTTC
CASSQESGWVYEQYF
>TRBV7-9|TRBJ2-2|few|-
TGTGCCAGCAGCTTAGGTGGAAGGAGGAACACCGGGGAGCTGTTTTTT
CASSLGGRRNTGELFF
>TRBV19|TRBJ2-3|many|TRBD2
TGTGCCAGCGGCCTAGCGGGGGCAGATACGCAGTATTTT
CASGLAGADTQYF
>TRBV29-1|TRBJ2-1|-|TRBD2
TGCAGCGTCTTCGGACTAGCGAGAACCTACAATGAGCAGTTCTTC
CSVFGLARTYNEQFF
>TRBV12-3/TRBV12-4|TRBJ2-7|few|-
TGTGCCAGCGCCCCCCAGGGATCCTACGAGCAGTACTTC
CASAPQGSYEQYF
>TRBV27|TRBJ1-2|-|-
TGTGCCAGCAGTTTACGGAACTTCTATGGCTACACCTTC
CASSLRNFYGYTF
>TRBV11-3|TRBJ1-6|-|-
TGTGCCAGCAGCTTAGTTATCGGGGGCGGATCACCCCTCCACTTT
CASSLVIGGGSPLHF
>TRBV9|TRBJ2-1|-|-
TGTGCCAGCAGCGTAGAGGGGAGGAGCTACAATGAGCAGTTCTTC
CASSVEGRSYNEQFF
>TRBV12-3/TRBV12-4|TRBJ2-7|many|-
TGTGCCAGCAGCCCAGCCGGAGACCGGAACTACGAGCAGTACTTC
CASSPAGDRNYEQYF
>TRBV28|TRBJ2-7|many|TRBD1
TGTGCCAGCAGTACCGCCGGGACAGGGGGAATCTCCTACGAGCAGTACTTC
CASSTAGTGGISYEQYF
>TRBV27|TRBJ2-7|many|TRBD2
TGTGCCGCCCCTATTCGGTCTAGCGGGATGGTCGAGCAGTACTTC
CAAPIRSSGMVEQYF
>TRBV15|TRBJ1-6|-|-
TGTGCCACCAGCAGAGATAGATTCAGTGTAGAGCATTCACCCCTCCACTTT
CATSRDRFSVEHSPLHF
>TRBV7-9|TRBJ2-1|-|-
TGTGCCAGCAGCCGCGGGGTTAGCGGAGCCTCCTACAATGAGCAGTTCTTC
CASSRGVSGASYNEQFF
>TRBV11-3|TRBJ2-1|many|-
TGTGCCAGCAGCTTAGATCGGAGAACGTACAAAGAGCAGTTCTTC
CASSLDRRTYKEQFF
>TRBV27|TRBJ2-7|-|-
TGTGCCAGCAGTTTAACAGGGTTGCCCTACGAGCAGTACTTC
CASSLTGLPYEQYF
>TRBV20-1|TRBJ2-7|once|TRBD2
TGCAGTGCTAGAGGGACTAGCCCCTACGAGCGGTACTTC
CSARGTSPYERYF
>TRBV7-2|TRBJ1-5|-|-
TGTGCCAGCAGCTCATTACCGGGGGGCAATCAGCCCCAGCATTTT
CASSSLPGGNQPQHF
>TRBV20-1|TRBJ2-7|few|TRBD1
TGCAGTGCCGCCTTTGGGACAGGGGACTACGAGCAGTACTTC
CSAAFGTGDYEQYF
>TRBV6-1|TRBJ1-3|few|-
TGTGCCAGCACGAGATGGAGAAACACCATATATTTT
CASTRWRNTIYF
>TRBV7-3|TRBJ2-7|-|-
TGTGCCAGCAGCTTAGGGTCGGGAGACTCCTACGAGCAGTACTTC
CASSLGSGDSYEQYF
>TRBV7-6|TRBJ2-5|few|TRBD1
TGTGCCAGCAGCAAAACAGGGGGTCAAGAGACCCAGTACTTC
CASSKTGGQETQYF
>TRBV27|TRBJ2-1|many|-
TGTGCCAGCATCCCCGAATTGGGTCTCTACAATGAGCAGTTCTTC
CASIPELGLYNEQFF
>TRBV28|TRBJ1-2|-|-
TGTGCCGCTAAGGGGGGTCTTCAGGGGGGCTACACCTTC
CAAKGGLQGGYTF
>TRBV7-9|TRBJ2-7|-|-
TGTGCCAGCAGTTCGACGGGGGCCGCCTACGAGCAGTACTTC
CASSSTGAAYEQYF
>TRBV28|TRBJ1-1|many|-
TGTGCCAGCAGTCTTGACAGTTTATGGAACACTGAAGCTTTCTTT
CASSLDSLWNTEAFF